The clone carrying this T cell receptor (beta chain) appeared a few times. This sample is drawn from a study of T cells of healthy individuals. Trimming took off 10 bases at V and 0 bases at J, with 10 bases between the two ends. Germline CDR1 and CDR2: LNHDA and SQIVND (reference sequence). The CDR3 spans 13 residues. Each CDR3 protein gets one entry after TCRdb re-called the 5' RACE reads with MiXCR. The data contain about 41,000 distinct CDR3 sequences, around 4.5% of them singletons. The V call is TRBV19, the J call TRBJ1-3; no firm D call. This sequence was found in a human donor in good health. The CDR3 DNA follows: TGTGCCACGAGGCCTAGCTCTGGAAACACCATATATTTT. This translates into CATRPSSGNTIYF.